This T cell receptor beta chain was recorded in a study of T cells expressing NK-cell markers. Study-level results: Also leading the CD3+CD56-NKG2C+ fraction in a few donors were these clonotypes.

Beta-chain TCR cDNA was generated via 5'RACE template switching with UMIs. From the 5' RACE reads, TCRdb lists one entry per CDR3 protein and no DNA. Recorded for this sample: a few hundred thousand distinct CDR3 sequences. In germline, CDR1 is MGHDK, CDR2 SYGVNS. The CDR3 has 16 residues. About this clonotype: Its antigen remains unidentified.

The TCR was taken from a man aged 18 to 30 in good health. V gene TRBV25-1 combines with J gene TRBJ2-1; without DNA, the TCRdb call of TRBD1 cannot be checked. The sequenced sample was blood T cells: a sorted CD56 or NKG2C T cell subset, CD4+ or CD8+ T cells, or bulk PBMC T cells (not recorded which). CDR3 residues: CASSIRTGPGYNEQFF.